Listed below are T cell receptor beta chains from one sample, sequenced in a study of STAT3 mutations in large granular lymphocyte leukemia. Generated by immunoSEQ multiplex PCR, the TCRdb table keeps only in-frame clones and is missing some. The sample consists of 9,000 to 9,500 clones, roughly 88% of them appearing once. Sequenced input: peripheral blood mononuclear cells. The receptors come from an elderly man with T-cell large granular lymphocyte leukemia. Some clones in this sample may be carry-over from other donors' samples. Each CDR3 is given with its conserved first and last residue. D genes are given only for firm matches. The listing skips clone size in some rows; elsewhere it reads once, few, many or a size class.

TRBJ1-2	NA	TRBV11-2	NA	CASSLNAVFGYTF	TGTGCCAGCAGCCTTAATGCGGTCTTTGGCTACACCTTC
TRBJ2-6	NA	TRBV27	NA	CASRQRDTRGANVLTF	TGTGCCAGCAGACAACGGGACACTAGGGGGGCCAACGTCCTGACTTTC
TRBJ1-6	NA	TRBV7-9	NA	CASSLAPGRLGSYNSPLHF	TGTGCCAGCAGCTTAGCCCCGGGAAGGTTAGGCTCCTATAATTCACCCCTCCACTTT
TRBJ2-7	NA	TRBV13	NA	CASSFPGQGRYEQYF	TGTGCCAGCAGCTTTCCTGGGCAGGGCCGCTACGAGCAGTACTTC
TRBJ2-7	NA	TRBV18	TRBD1	CASSPGQGSYEQYF	TGTGCCAGCTCACCCGGACAGGGTTCCTACGAGCAGTACTTC
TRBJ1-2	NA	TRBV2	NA	CASSERQARGGYTF	TGTGCCAGCAGTGAGAGACAGGCCAGAGGAGGCTACACCTTC
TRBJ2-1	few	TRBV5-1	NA	CASSHSVGFPYNEQFF	TGCGCCAGCAGCCATTCGGTAGGGTTCCCCTACAATGAGCAGTTCTTC
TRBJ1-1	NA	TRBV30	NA	CAWSALNTEAFF	TGTGCCTGGAGTGCACTGAACACTGAAGCTTTCTTT
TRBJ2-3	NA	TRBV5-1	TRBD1	CASSTRDSTDTQYF	TGCGCCAGCAGCACCCGGGACAGTACAGATACGCAGTATTTT
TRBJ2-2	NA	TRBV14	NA	CASSQDFSGELFF	TGTGCCAGCAGCCAAGATTTCTCCGGGGAGCTGTTTTTT